The 16 T cell receptor beta chains given below trace back to one sample, sequenced in a study of T cell responses to AZD1222 COVID-19 vaccine. Measured with immunoSEQ multiplex PCR; TCRdb has only the in-frame clones, and not every one. This sample has some 140,000 clones, with 92% found just once. The specimen comprised peripheral blood, sampled on day 0 of AZD1222 vaccination. Every receptor here comes from an adult in good health.

This clone was counted between two and nine times. The V gene is TRBV29-1, the J gene TRBJ2-1, with D maybe TRBD2 (6 bases). This CDR3 has 12 amino acids. The V and J ends lost 7 bases and 5 bases respectively, with 12 bases between them. Germline lookup yields CDR1 SQVTM and CDR2 ANQGSEA. CDR3 bases: TGCAGCGCCCTAGAGCGGGACAATGAGCAGTTCTTC. Residues: CSALERDNEQFF.

The chain joins TRBV24-1 to TRBJ2-1; maybe TRBD2 (6 bases). Looked up from germline, CDR1 is KGHDR and CDR2 is SFDVKD. The CDR3 sequence is 13 residues long. The V and J ends lost 3 bases and 12 bases respectively, with 14 bases between them. In DNA form, the CDR3 reads TGTGCCACCAGTGATGGTGGGGAGGTCGTGCAGTTCTTC. Translation gives CATSDGGEVVQFF.

This chain connects TRBV3-1 (or the pseudogene TRBV3-2) to TRBJ1-2; D might be TRBD1 (5 bases). Germline loops: CDR1 LGHDT, CDR2 YNNKEL (reference sequence). V was shortened by 1 base and J by 0 bases, with 9 bases between the two germline ends. CDR3 length: 15 residues. In nucleotides, the CDR3 is TGTGCCAGCAGCCAAGGGGGGGGGACTAACTATGGCTACACCTTC. This encodes CASSQGGGTNYGYTF.

CDR3 coding DNA: TGTGCCAGCAGCTTAGATCTAGCGGGAGAGGGTGAGCAGTTCTTC. This gives the protein CASSLDLAGEGEQFF. V is TRBV7-3 and J is TRBJ2-1, with TRBD2 identical over 10 bases. Germline V CDR1 and CDR2: SGHTA, FQGTGA. The CDR3 is made up of 15 amino acids. J lost 9 bases, V lost 2 bases, and 7 bases had no gene match. The complete variable domain, with remaining parts taken from reference TRBV7-3 and TRBJ2-1, reads GAGVSQTPSNKVTEKGKYVELRCDPISGHTALYWYRQSLGQGPEFLIYFQGTGAADDSGLPNDRFFAVRPEGSVSTLKIQRTERGDSAVYLCASSLDLAGEGEQFFGPGTRLTVL.

The chain combines TRBV7-2 with TRBJ2-7, with 7 nucleotides matching TRBD1. The CDR3 totals 13 residues. After removal of 3 bases from V and 7 bases from J, the junction contained 6 bases not matched to a gene. Germline V gene data show CDR1 as SGHTA and CDR2 as FQGNSA. The CDR3, as DNA: TGTGCCAGCAGCTTTCCACAGGGGCGGGAGCAGTACTTC. Its protein is CASSFPQGREQYF.

The rearrangement joins TRBV10-3 to TRBJ1-6; 11 bases are shared with TRBD1. CDR1 is ENHRY and CDR2 is SYGVKD in the germline V gene. The CDR3 has 16 amino acids. V was pared by 4 bases and J by 8 bases, with 7 bases of the junction left unmatched. The CDR3 loop reads CAISVRDRGFDSPLHF. The CDR3 nucleotides read TGTGCCATCAGTGTCCGGGACAGGGGGTTCGATTCACCCCTCCACTTT.

This clone appeared a few times. The J gene is TRBJ2-7, the V gene TRBV6-5, with TRBD1 identical over 7 bases. Trimming cost V 10 bases and J 2 bases; bases outside gene matches: 8. Looked up from germline, CDR1 is MNHEY and CDR2 is SVGAGI. CDR3 length: 13 amino acids. The CDR3 loop is CATTSGTAYEQYF. The CDR3 DNA is TGTGCCACCACCTCCGGGACAGCCTACGAGCAGTACTTC.

V usage is TRBV6-4 and J usage is TRBJ2-2; TRBD2 matches at 10 bases. Germline-derived CDR1 and CDR2 are MRHNA and SNTAGT. Germline trimming cut 5 bases from V and 5 bases from J; bases unmatched to any gene: 5. The CDR3 sequence is 15 residues long. The CDR3 loop is CASSLTSGYTGELFF. CDR3 DNA sequence: TGTGCCAGCAGTTTGACTAGCGGGTATACCGGGGAGCTGTTTTTT.

The chain uses TRBV7-2 and TRBJ2-7; D tentatively reads TRBD1 or TRBD2 (6 bases each). V was pared by 2 bases and J by 7 bases, with 12 bases between. In germline, CDR1 is SGHTA, CDR2 FQGNSA. The CDR3 covers 13 residues. The CDR3: CASSLRRGLEQYF. The DNA for the CDR3 is TGTGCCAGCAGCTTAAGACGGGGGCTGGAGCAGTACTTC.

The CDR3 sequence is CASSPGRMNTEAFF. The CDR3 DNA reads TGTGCCAGCTCACCAGGAAGGATGAACACTGAAGCTTTCTTT. This rearrangement joins TRBV18 to TRBJ1-1; no firm D call. The CDR3 has 14 amino acids. CDR1 is KGHSH, CDR2 LQKENI, per germline. Trimming took 2 bases from V and 0 from J, leaving 7 bases between them. Using reference TRBV18 and TRBJ1-1 for the parts outside the CDR3, the full variable domain is NAGVMQNPRHLVRRRGQEARLRCSPMKGHSHVYWYRQLPEEGLKFMVYLQKENIIDESGMPKERFSAEFPKEGPSILRIQQVVRGDSAAYFCASSPGRMNTEAFFGQGTRLTVV.

This clone was recorded only once. The CDR3 DNA sequence: TGTGCCAGCAGTGACTCCGCAGGCAACTATGGCTACACCTTC. Translation: CASSDSAGNYGYTF. This rearrangement joins TRBV6-4 to TRBJ1-2, with D unresolved. Germline-derived CDR1 and CDR2 are MRHNA and SNTAGT. The length of the CDR3 is 14 residues. The V end was cut by 0 bases, the J end by 2 bases, with 7 bases between.

The V call is TRBV5-4, the J call TRBJ2-1; weak D call: TRBD2 (5 bases). Trimming cost V 8 bases and J 5 bases, with 11 bases left between them. Germline V lookup: CDR1 SGHNT, CDR2 YYREEE (reference sequence). The CDR3 spans 12 residues. CDR3 DNA sequence: TGTGCCAGTCCGATCGGGGACAATGAGCAGTTCTTC. This sequence encodes CASPIGDNEQFF.

This chain connects TRBV30 to TRBJ1-2; no reliable D call. CDR1 is GTSNPN and CDR2 is SVGIG in the germline V gene (reference sequence). The CDR3 totals 12 residues. CDR3 nucleotide sequence: TGTGCGAGGTGGGAGACCCTGAATGGCTACACCTTC. Protein product: CARWETLNGYTF.

The chain links TRBV6-4 to TRBJ1-2, with D tentatively TRBD1 (5 bases). Germline CDR1 is MRHNA and CDR2 is SNTAGT. V was shortened by 6 bases and J by 7 bases, with 15 bases between the two germline ends. The CDR3 has 13 residues. Here the CDR3 DNA reads TGTGCCAGCAGGAGGGTAGGGGCTGGTGGCTACACCTTC. As protein: CASRRVGAGGYTF.

This chain joins TRBV7-6 and TRBJ1-4; D is perhaps TRBD1 (6 bases). The CDR3 has 15 residues. The V end lost 0 bases, the J end lost 4 bases, and 9 bases lay between the germline ends. CDR1 is SGHVS and CDR2 is FNYEAQ in the germline V gene. The CDR3 DNA reads as TGTGCCAGCAGCTTAGCTGGACAGATTAATGAAAAACTGTTTTTT. This codes for CASSLAGQINEKLFF. The full variable domain, in which reference TRBV7-6 and TRBJ1-4 provide the parts outside the CDR3, is GAGVSQSPRYKVTKRGQDVALRCDPISGHVSLYWYRQALGQGPEFLTYFNYEAQQDKSGLPNDRFSAERPEGSISTLTIQRTEQRDSAMYRCASSLAGQINEKLFFGSGTQLSVL.

V usage is TRBV12-3 or TRBV12-4 and J usage is TRBJ1-3; no firm D call. This CDR3 is built from 11 residues. V lost 11 bases and J lost 2, with 7 bases in between. The CDR3 region is CACRTGNTIYF. The CDR3 bases are TGTGCCTGCCGAACTGGAAACACCATATATTTT.